This TCR beta chain was identified during a study of CD8+ T cells in alopecia areata. Treatment: oral pan-JAK inhibitor, 5-10 mg twice daily. RNA extraction and reverse transcription yielded cDNA as sequencing template. Here immunoSEQ multiplex PCR was the method, and the copy in TCRdb shows in-frame clones only, minus some. The sample consists of some 110,000 clones, 50% to 75% of them appearing once. Specimen: CD8+ T cells sorted from blood, collected at week 24, from a patient treated with tofacitinib. The receptor was derived from a human donor with alopecia areata.

Here the CDR3 reads CASSYSGSLNEQYF. In DNA form, the CDR3 reads TGTGCCAGCAGTTACTCGGGCAGCTTGAACGAGCAGTACTTC. V gene TRBV6-5 combines with J gene TRBJ2-7; D is unclear. V was pared by 0 bases and J by 5 bases, with 11 bases between. CDR1 and CDR2 from the germline V gene are MNHEY and SVGAGI. This CDR3 has 14 residues.